This is a list of T cell receptor beta chains from one sample in a study of blood T cell repertoires in COVID-19. Produced via immunoSEQ multiplex PCR; TCRdb's table is partial and in-frame only. The repertoire holds under 150,000 clones, with more than 75% as singletons. Sequencing used peripheral blood. These receptors came from a human donor in a cohort sampled during active COVID-19. Each CDR3 is given with its conserved first and last residue. D genes are given only for firm matches.

V	D	J	CDR3
TRBV6-1	-	TRBJ1-5	CASSETALYSNQPQHF
TRBV6-6	-	TRBJ2-7	CASSSFRASLHYEQYF
TRBV9	TRBD1	TRBJ2-5	CASSPRDREVETQYF
TRBV2	-	TRBJ1-2	CASRRRQNYGYTF
TRBV19	-	TRBJ2-7	CASSIGAAIYEQYF
TRBV30	TRBD2	TRBJ2-2	CAWTVTSGVAGELFF
TRBV27	TRBD1	TRBJ2-7	CASSRGAGGLYEQYF
TRBV5-6	-	TRBJ1-2	CASSLIQQGYGYTF
TRBV28	TRBD2	TRBJ2-7	CASSLIPGGSGPGEQYF
TRBV7-6	-	TRBJ1-5	CASSQQGDQPQHF
TRBV28	TRBD1	TRBJ1-3	CASSLGGQGGTIYF
TRBV7-8	TRBD2	TRBJ2-7	CASSLVAGGTLYEQYF